Below, 20 T cell receptor beta chains from the same sample are listed, as sequenced in a study of identical twins (dated by TCRdb to the mid-2010s). The library was prepared using 5' RACE. Sequencing was carried out with an Illumina HiSeq 2000. The public reads were reanalyzed by TCRdb: fastp trimming at Q25, MiXCR alignment, in-frame beta chains only. Merged by CDR3 protein, the rows form single entries marked with the most common genes and DNA. The sample records around 370,000 distinct CDR3 sequences, roughly 9% of which are singletons. Of the sample, 7.5% to 9.5% is held by the ten largest clones. The sample taken for sequencing was naive T cells sorted from blood. The label giving this sample's cell subset or site can be read as: cells isolated with a human naive T-cell isolation kit. These TCRs come from a woman between 45 and 60 years old in good health.

This clonotype was detected ten times or more. This chain joins TRBV27 and TRBJ1-5; 10 positions match TRBD1. V shed 5 bases and J 6 bases; nucleotides not matched to a gene: 10. This CDR3 is built from 16 residues. The germline gives CDR1 MNHEY, CDR2 SMNVEV (reference sequence). The chain's CDR3 is CASSPLTGQGRQPQHF. The CDR3 bases are TGTGCCAGCAGTCCGCTGACGGGACAGGGGCGTCAGCCCCAGCATTTT.

Only a few counts were recorded for this clonotype. The V and J genes are TRBV27 and TRBJ1-2, with no clear D. The CDR3 loop spans 13 amino acids. V was trimmed by 2 bases and J by 5 bases, leaving 9 bases between them. The germline V gene encodes CDR1 MNHEY and CDR2 SMNVEV (reference sequence). DNA of the CDR3: TGTGCCAGCAGTTTAGGACCGCTTTATGGCTACACCTTC. This translates into CASSLGPLYGYTF.

This clonotype was observed many times. The chain employs TRBV27 and TRBJ2-5; D possibly corresponds to TRBD2 (6 bases). V lost 5 bases and J 5 bases, leaving 15 bases between the germline ends. This CDR3 is built from 14 residues. The germline CDR1 and CDR2 sequences are MNHEY and SMNVEV (reference sequence). The CDR3 bases are TGTGCCAGCAGTCCCTTACTAGCCTTGGAGACCCAGTACTTC. It specifies CASSPLLALETQYF.

This clonotype showed up many times. The V gene is TRBV6-2 or TRBV6-3, the J gene TRBJ2-3, with 8 nucleotides matching TRBD2. Per the germline V gene, CDR1 is MNHEY and CDR2 is SVGEGT. The length of the CDR3 is 19 residues. The trim removed 0 bases at V and 5 bases at J, leaving 16 bases unmatched. CDR3 sequence (DNA): TGTGCCAGCAGTTACTCGCTCTCAAAACTAGCGGACCAGCAAGATACGCAGTATTTT. Its protein product is CASSYSLSKLADQQDTQYF.

V gene TRBV4-1 combines with J gene TRBJ2-7; 8 nucleotides align to TRBD1. The germline V gene encodes CDR1 MGHRA and CDR2 YSYEKL. Trimming took 4 bases from V and 0 from J; bases not matched to a gene: 5. The CDR3 loop spans 15 amino acids. This CDR3 is CASSRRTGSSYEQYV. The CDR3 nucleotides read TGCGCCAGCAGCCGAAGGACAGGGAGCTCCTACGAGCAGTACGTC.

This rearrangement joins TRBV10-2 to TRBJ2-1; D not certain. The CDR3 loop spans 14 amino acids. V was shortened by 3 bases and J by 7 bases, with 13 bases between the two germline ends. Looked up from germline, CDR1 is WSHSY and CDR2 is SAAADI. For the CDR3, the DNA is TGCGCCAGCAGTGACACTATGGGTCCGAATGAGCAGTTCTTC. This sequence encodes CASSDTMGPNEQFF.

V gene TRBV6-2 or TRBV6-3 combines with J gene TRBJ1-1, with TRBD1 matching over 8 bases. This CDR3 spans 16 amino acids. Losses at the gene ends were 5 bases for V and 1 base for J; bases not matched to a gene: 9. Germline V gene data show CDR1 as MNHEY and CDR2 as SVGEGT. The CDR3 sequence: CASSPQTGVQNTEAFF. For the CDR3, the DNA is TGTGCCAGCAGTCCTCAGACAGGGGTGCAGAACACTGAAGCTTTCTTT.

This clonotype was observed a handful of times. This sequence joins TRBV15 and TRBJ1-3, with 7 bases aligning to TRBD1. The CDR3 has 16 residues. Looked up from germline, CDR1 is LNHNV and CDR2 is YYDKDF (reference sequence). The junction had 7 bases not matched to a gene; V was cut back by 2 bases and J by 3 bases. The CDR3 sequence: CATSRTTGLVGNTIYF. The CDR3 region has the DNA TGTGCCACCAGCAGAACGACAGGGCTCGTTGGAAACACCATATATTTT.

The chain links TRBV12-3 or TRBV12-4 to TRBJ2-3; 7 nucleotides line up with TRBD2. With V trimmed by 5 bases and J by 2 bases, 4 bases remained unmatched. CDR3 length: 14 residues. The CDR3 DNA sequence: TGTGCCAGCAGTCCGGGGGGTATCACAGATACGCAGTATTTT. It is translated as CASSPGGITDTQYF.

In this sample, this clonotype turned up many times. The rearrangement uses TRBV12-3 or TRBV12-4 and TRBJ1-5; TRBD1 matches 9 bases. The CDR3 totals 15 residues. J was trimmed by 4 bases and V by 3 bases; bases with no gene match: 4. CDR3: CASSLAGTGNQPQHF. CDR3 bases: TGTGCCAGCAGTTTGGCCGGGACAGGGAATCAGCCCCAGCATTTT.

The chain couples TRBV7-9 to TRBJ2-3; perhaps TRBD2 as D (7 bases). CDR3 size: 20 residues. V was trimmed by 2 bases and J by 7 bases, leaving 31 bases between them. Per the germline V gene, CDR1 is SEHNR and CDR2 is FQNEAQ (reference sequence). CDR3 sequence: CASSLMGGGSGALQRHTQYF. For the CDR3, the DNA is TGTGCCAGCAGCTTAATGGGAGGGGGTAGCGGCGCTTTGCAGAGACATACGCAGTATTTT.

This clonotype was counted only a few times. The CDR3 DNA reads as TGTGCCAGTAGTATAGGGGTAGGATCCTACGAGCAGTACTTC. This sequence encodes CASSIGVGSYEQYF. The chain has TRBV19 and TRBJ2-7; D remains ambiguous. The CDR3 has 14 residues. Trimming pared 1 base from V and 1 base from J, leaving 8 bases between. CDR1 is LNHDA and CDR2 is SQIVND in the germline V gene (reference sequence).

The chain has TRBV5-8 and TRBJ2-5, with 11 bases aligning to TRBD1. This CDR3 has 16 amino acids. The V gene's germline CDR1 is SGHTS and CDR2 YDEGEE. V gave up 4 bases and J gave up 0 bases; unmatched junction bases: 5. In DNA form, the CDR3 reads TGTGCCAGCAGCCCGCGGACAGGGGGCGACCAAGAGACCCAGTACTTC. It encodes CASSPRTGGDQETQYF.

At least ten counts were recorded for this clonotype. The chain links TRBV5-1 to TRBJ2-3; TRBD2 might be the D (6 bases). Germline lookup yields CDR1 SGHRS and CDR2 YFSETQ. This CDR3 contains 13 residues. Trimming shortened V by 1 base and J by 6 bases, and 9 bases separated the two germline ends. The CDR3 DNA reads TGCGCCAGCAGCTTGAGCGGGCGGGATACGCAGTATTTT. Protein product: CASSLSGRDTQYF.

The chain carries TRBV12-3 or TRBV12-4 and TRBJ2-7, with D possibly being TRBD2 (7 bases). V was pared by 4 bases and J by 6 bases, with 16 bases between. The CDR3 sequence is 14 residues long. Here the CDR3 reads CASSWGGLGFEQYV. CDR3 sequence (DNA): TGTGCCAGCAGTTGGGGGGGGCTGGGCTTCGAGCAGTACGTC.

This clonotype was counted between two and nine times. The chain couples TRBV2 to TRBJ2-3; TRBD2 matches 13 bases. Germline CDR1 is SNHLY and CDR2 is FYNNEI. The junction had 10 bases not matched to a gene; V was cut back by 11 bases and J by 8 bases. The CDR3 is 14 amino acids. The CDR3 DNA sequence: TGTGCCGGGACGGGACTAGCGGGACCGCGTACGCAGTATTTT. Protein product: CAGTGLAGPRTQYF. The complete variable domain, with remaining parts taken from reference TRBV2 and TRBJ2-3, reads EPEVTQTPSHQVTQMGQEVILRCVPISNHLYFYWYRQILGQKVEFLVSFYNNEISEKSEIFDDQFSVERPDGSNFTLKIRSTKLEDSAMYFCAGTGLAGPRTQYFGPGTRLTVL.

The chain combines TRBV29-1 with TRBJ2-7; 9 bases are shared with TRBD1. V lost 6 bases and J lost 6; bases outside the gene matches: 6. This CDR3 is 12 amino acids long. Germline CDR1 reads SQVTM; CDR2 reads ANQGSEA. CDR3 loop: CSVGDRASEQYV. The CDR3 region has the DNA TGCAGCGTAGGGGACAGGGCATCCGAGCAGTACGTC.

This clonotype was seen ten or more times. V gene TRBV6-4 combines with J gene TRBJ2-2; the D is unclear. CDR3 length equals 14 residues. V was cut by 10 bases and J by 2 bases, with 14 bases left in between. CDR1 MRHNA and CDR2 SNTAGT come from the germline V gene. The CDR3 DNA sequence: TGTGCCACCCGACCCTTCTCCAACACCGGGGAGCTGTTTTTT. Its protein is CATRPFSNTGELFF.

This chain connects TRBV20-1 to TRBJ2-3; 13 bases line up with TRBD2. Germline assignment: CDR1 DFQATT and CDR2 SNEGSKA (reference sequence). J lost 7 bases, V lost 0 bases, and 7 bases had no gene match. CDR3 length: 16 residues. In DNA, the CDR3 is TGCAGTGCTAGAGATTTGACTAGCGGGAGGAGAAATACGCAGTATTTT. Protein: CSARDLTSGRRNTQYF.

This clonotype was observed a handful of times. V gene TRBV11-3 combines with J gene TRBJ2-5; D uncertain. CDR1 SGHNT and CDR2 YENEEA come from the germline V gene. V dropped 5 bases and J dropped 3 bases, with 13 bases sitting between them. The CDR3 length is 14 residues. The DNA of the CDR3 is TGTGCCAGCAGCCGAAGTCATGGAGAAGAGACCCAGTACTTC. As protein: CASSRSHGEETQYF.